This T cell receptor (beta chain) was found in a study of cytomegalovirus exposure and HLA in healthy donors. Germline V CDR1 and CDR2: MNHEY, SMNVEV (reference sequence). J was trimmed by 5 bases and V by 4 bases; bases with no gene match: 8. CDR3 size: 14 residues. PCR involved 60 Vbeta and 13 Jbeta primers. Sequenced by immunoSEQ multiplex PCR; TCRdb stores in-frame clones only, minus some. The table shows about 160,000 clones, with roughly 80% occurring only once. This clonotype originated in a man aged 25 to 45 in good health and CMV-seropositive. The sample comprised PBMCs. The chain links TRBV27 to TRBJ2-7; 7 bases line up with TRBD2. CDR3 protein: CASSWIGGGDEQYF. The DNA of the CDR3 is TGTGCCAGCAGTTGGATCGGGGGAGGGGACGAGCAGTACTTC.